This entry lists 19 T cell receptor beta chains sequenced from one sample in a study of blood T cell repertoires in COVID-19. The data were produced by immunoSEQ multiplex PCR, yet TCRdb's version contains in-frame clones alone and is incomplete. The table shows under 350,000 clones, with about 93% occurring only once. Sample: peripheral blood. The origin of the receptors is a young woman with COVID-19, enrolled during active disease.

The chain joins TRBV9 to TRBJ1-2; D is undetermined. CDR3 length: 14 residues. Between the trimmed V and J ends, which lost 4 bases and 1 base, there was a span of 11 bases. CDR1 and CDR2 (germline): SGDLS, YYNGEE. The CDR3, as DNA: TGTGCCAGCAGCACCCCGACACGTAACTATGGCTACACCTTC. It yields the protein CASSTPTRNYGYTF.

CDR3 in amino acids: CAWSVPSINEKLFF. Here the CDR3 DNA reads TGTGCCTGGAGTGTACCGAGCATTAATGAAAAACTGTTTTTT. J is TRBJ1-4 and V is TRBV30; D unclear. Trimming pared 0 bases from V and 4 bases from J, leaving 9 bases between. The CDR3 is 14 residues long. Germline assignment: CDR1 GTSNPN and CDR2 SVGIG (reference sequence).

This chain connects TRBV6-6 to TRBJ1-1, with a possible D match to TRBD1 (5 bases). V lost 5 bases to trimming and J lost 1 base, with 23 bases between them. CDR3 length: 18 amino acids. Germline V gene sequence: CDR1 MNHNY, CDR2 SVGAGI (reference sequence). CDR3: CASSRAAIPGFKNTEAFF. The CDR3 DNA follows: TGTGCCAGCAGTCGGGCCGCTATCCCAGGGTTTAAGAACACTGAAGCTTTCTTT.

This clone has more than one count but fewer than ten. The gene calls are TRBV11-2 and TRBJ2-2; a possible D gene is TRBD2 (5 bases). The V and J ends lost 3 bases and 5 bases respectively, with 7 bases between them. CDR1 and CDR2 (germline): SGHAT, FQNNGV. There are 13 residues in the CDR3. Here the CDR3 DNA reads TGTGCCAGCAGCTTCCAGCGGACCGGGGAGCTGTTTTTT. Translating gives CASSFQRTGELFF.

The table lists this clone with a count of one. The rearrangement links TRBV27 to TRBJ2-7, with 13 positions matching TRBD2. Germline CDR1 reads MNHEY; CDR2 reads SMNVEV (reference sequence). The ends lost 6 bases at V and 0 bases at J; junction bases unmatched: 2. The CDR3 has 15 amino acids. The CDR3 region has the DNA TGTGCCAGCAGGAGGACTAGCGGGAGCTCCTACGAGCAGTACTTC. Translating gives CASRRTSGSSYEQYF.

This clone has just a few counts. The CDR3 nucleotides are TGTGCCAGCAAGGGGCAGGGGTCCCACGAGCAGTACTTC. This translates into CASKGQGSHEQYF. The V and J genes are TRBV27 and TRBJ2-7, with D maybe TRBD1 (6 bases). This CDR3 region has 13 residues. V dropped 7 bases and J dropped 5 bases, with 15 bases sitting between them. The V gene's germline CDR1 is MNHEY and CDR2 SMNVEV (reference sequence).

The rearrangement joins TRBV10-3 to TRBJ1-4, with 8 bases aligning to TRBD1. The junction had 8 bases not matched to a gene; V was cut back by 6 bases and J by 5 bases. The germline V gene encodes CDR1 ENHRY and CDR2 SYGVKD. The CDR3 totals 15 residues. The chain's CDR3 is CAIRDPGGTNEKLFF. CDR3 in DNA: TGTGCCATCAGGGACCCAGGGGGCACGAATGAAAAACTGTTTTTT.

The V call is TRBV3-1 (or the pseudogene TRBV3-2), the J call TRBJ2-4; D is possibly TRBD2 (6 bases). From germline, CDR1 is LGHDT and CDR2 YNNKEL (reference sequence). The CDR3 runs 15 residues. V dropped 0 bases and J dropped 7 bases, with 13 bases sitting between them. The DNA of the CDR3 is TGTGCCAGCAGCCAAGATACCGGGAGTTGGAACATTCAGTACTTC. Translated, it gives CASSQDTGSWNIQYF.

This chain's CDR3 is CASAYGNTIYF. The CDR3 bases are TGCGCCAGCGCCTATGGAAACACCATATATTTT. The rearrangement uses TRBV5-1 and TRBJ1-3, with D unclear. V gave up 7 bases and J gave up 3 bases, with 5 bases separating them. The length of the CDR3 is 11 residues. Germline V lookup: CDR1 SGHRS, CDR2 YFSETQ.

V gene TRBV15 combines with J gene TRBJ2-2; no definite D call. With 4 bases removed from V and 10 bases from J, the gap between germline ends came to 13 bases. CDR1 and CDR2 (germline): LNHNV, YYDKDF (reference sequence). This CDR3 comprises 13 residues. The CDR3 protein is CATSTTRLLELFF. The CDR3 DNA reads TGTGCCACCAGCACGACGAGGCTTTTGGAGCTGTTTTTT.

The V call is TRBV6-5, the J call TRBJ1-5; 10 nucleotides match TRBD1. CDR3 length: 13 amino acids. Germline V gives CDR1 MNHEY, CDR2 SVGAGI. Trimming cost V 8 bases and J 6 bases; bases outside gene matches: 4. The CDR3 reads CASGTGEGQPQHF. The CDR3 region has the DNA TGTGCCAGCGGGACAGGGGAAGGTCAGCCCCAGCATTTT.

This chain uses TRBV27 with TRBJ2-7, with TRBD1 matching 9 bases. The CDR3 has 13 amino acids. Trimming cost V 4 bases and J 3 bases; bases outside gene matches: 1. The V gene's germline CDR1 is MNHEY and CDR2 SMNVEV (reference sequence). CDR3 region: CASSWGQGYEQYF. The CDR3 nucleotides are TGTGCCAGCAGTTGGGGACAGGGCTACGAGCAGTACTTC.

The rearrangement joins TRBV9 to TRBJ1-1; the D is unclear. V lost 3 bases and J 7 bases, leaving 16 bases between the germline ends. Per germline, CDR1 SGDLS and CDR2 YYNGEE. This CDR3 has 14 residues. The CDR3 spells CASSADRSEDEAFF. The DNA for the CDR3 is TGTGCCAGCAGCGCCGACCGGTCGGAGGATGAAGCTTTCTTT. Complete variable domain (other parts from reference TRBV9 and TRBJ1-1): DSGVTQTPKHLITATGQRVTLRCSPRSGDLSVYWYQQSLDQGLQFLIQYYNGEERAKGNILERFSAQQFPDLHSELNLSSLELGDSALYFCASSADRSEDEAFFGQGTRLTVV.

The chain employs TRBV7-9 and TRBJ1-5, with no clear D. There are 12 residues in the CDR3. Looked up from germline, CDR1 is SEHNR and CDR2 is FQNEAQ (reference sequence). V gave up 4 bases and J gave up 7 bases, with 8 bases separating them. CDR3: CASSSPQQPQHF. In DNA, the CDR3 is TGTGCCAGCAGCTCCCCCCAGCAGCCCCAGCATTTT.

This chain uses TRBV4-3 with TRBJ2-7; unclear D gene. From germline, CDR1 is LGHNA and CDR2 YSLEER. There are 13 residues in the CDR3. V was trimmed by 1 base and J by 3 bases, leaving 7 bases between them. CDR3 DNA sequence: TGCGCCAGCAGCCAAGTAATCGGCTACGAGCAGTACTTC. It codes for CASSQVIGYEQYF.

The chain recombines TRBV6-5 with TRBJ2-7; TRBD2 matches at 11 bases. The CDR3 sequence is 15 residues long. Per germline, CDR1 MNHEY and CDR2 SVGAGI. V shed 6 bases, J shed 7 bases, and the junction held 11 bases outside the gene matches. This CDR3 reads CASRGVRLAGYEQYF. In DNA, the CDR3 is TGTGCCAGCAGAGGGGTTCGACTAGCGGGATATGAGCAGTACTTC.

The chain carries TRBV1 and TRBJ2-3; TRBD2 is taken as the D call from the table, unchecked against the DNA. TRBV1 is annotated as a pseudogene. This CDR3 region has 21 residues. The CDR3 sequence: CTSSQEGPGLAGVGSTDTQYF. As DNA, the CDR3 is TGCACCAGCAGCCAAGAGGGTCCGGGACTAGCGGGAGTGGGGAGCACAGATACGCAGTATTTT.

This chain connects TRBV6-5 to TRBJ2-7, with TRBD2 as a possible D gene (5 bases). The V gene's germline CDR1 is MNHEY and CDR2 SVGAGI. The CDR3 is 13 residues long. Trimming shortened V by 6 bases and J by 3 bases, and 12 bases separated the two germline ends. In DNA form, the CDR3 reads TGTGCCAGCAGCCCCAACGGGGTCTACGAGCAGTACTTC. Translating it yields CASSPNGVYEQYF.

The V and J genes are TRBV6-1 and TRBJ2-7, with TRBD1 identical over 11 bases. The CDR3 runs 14 residues. After removal of 6 bases from V and 4 bases from J, the junction contained 5 bases not matched to a gene. Germline V CDR1 and CDR2: MNHNS, SASEGT. Here the CDR3 reads CASRTGTGGYEQYF. As DNA, the CDR3 is TGTGCCAGCAGAACCGGGACAGGGGGATACGAGCAGTACTTC.